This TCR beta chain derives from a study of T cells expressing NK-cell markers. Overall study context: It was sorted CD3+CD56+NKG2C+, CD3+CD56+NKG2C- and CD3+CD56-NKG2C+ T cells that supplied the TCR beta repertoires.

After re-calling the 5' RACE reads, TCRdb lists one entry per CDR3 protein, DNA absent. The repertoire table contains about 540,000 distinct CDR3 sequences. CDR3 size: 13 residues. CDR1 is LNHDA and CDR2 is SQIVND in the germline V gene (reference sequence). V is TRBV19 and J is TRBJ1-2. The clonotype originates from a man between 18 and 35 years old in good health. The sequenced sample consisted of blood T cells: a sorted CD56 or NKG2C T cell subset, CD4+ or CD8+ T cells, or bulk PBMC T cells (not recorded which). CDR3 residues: CASSEIRAYGYTF.